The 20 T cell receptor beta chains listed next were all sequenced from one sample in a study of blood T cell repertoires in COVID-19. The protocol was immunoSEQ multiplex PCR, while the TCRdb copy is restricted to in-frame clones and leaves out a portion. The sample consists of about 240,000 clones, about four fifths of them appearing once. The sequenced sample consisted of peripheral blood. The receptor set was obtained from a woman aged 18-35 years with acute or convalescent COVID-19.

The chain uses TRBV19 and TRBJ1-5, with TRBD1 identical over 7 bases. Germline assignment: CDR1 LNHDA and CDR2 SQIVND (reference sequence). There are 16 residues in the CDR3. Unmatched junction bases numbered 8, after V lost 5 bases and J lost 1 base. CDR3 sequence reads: CASSERGPLSNQPQHF. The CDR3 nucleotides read TGTGCCAGTAGTGAAAGGGGGCCTTTAAGCAATCAGCCCCAGCATTTT.

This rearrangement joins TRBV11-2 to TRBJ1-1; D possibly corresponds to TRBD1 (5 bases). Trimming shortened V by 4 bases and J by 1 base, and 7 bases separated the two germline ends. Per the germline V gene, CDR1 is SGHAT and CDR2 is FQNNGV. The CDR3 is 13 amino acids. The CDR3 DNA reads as TGTGCCAGCAGCTCCGACAGGAACACTGAAGCTTTCTTT. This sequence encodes CASSSDRNTEAFF. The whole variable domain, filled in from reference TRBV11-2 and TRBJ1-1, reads EAGVAQSPRYKIIEKRQSVAFWCNPISGHATLYWYQQILGQGPKLLIQFQNNGVVDDSQLPKDRFSAERLKGVDSTLKIQPAKLEDSAVYLCASSSDRNTEAFFGQGTRLTVV.

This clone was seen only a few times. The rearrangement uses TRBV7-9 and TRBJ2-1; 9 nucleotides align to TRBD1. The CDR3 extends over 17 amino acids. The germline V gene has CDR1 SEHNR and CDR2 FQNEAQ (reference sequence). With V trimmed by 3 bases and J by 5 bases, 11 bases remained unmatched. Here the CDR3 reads CASSFLGGDRVDNEQFF. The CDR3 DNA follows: TGTGCCAGCAGCTTCCTGGGCGGGGACAGGGTGGACAATGAGCAGTTCTTC.

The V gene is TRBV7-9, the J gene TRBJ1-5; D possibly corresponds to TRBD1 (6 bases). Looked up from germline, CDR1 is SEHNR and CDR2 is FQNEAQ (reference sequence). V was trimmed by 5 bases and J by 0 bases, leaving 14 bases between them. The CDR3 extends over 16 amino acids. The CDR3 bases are TGTGCCAGCAGCACCGAGGACAGCCATAGCAATCAGCCCCAGCATTTT. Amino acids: CASSTEDSHSNQPQHF. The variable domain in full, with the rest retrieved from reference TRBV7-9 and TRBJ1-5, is DTGVSQNPRHKITKRGQNVTFRCDPISEHNRLYWYRQTLGQGPEFLTYFQNEAQLEKSRLLSDRFSAERPKGSFSTLEIQRTEQGDSAMYLCASSTEDSHSNQPQHFGDGTRLSIL.

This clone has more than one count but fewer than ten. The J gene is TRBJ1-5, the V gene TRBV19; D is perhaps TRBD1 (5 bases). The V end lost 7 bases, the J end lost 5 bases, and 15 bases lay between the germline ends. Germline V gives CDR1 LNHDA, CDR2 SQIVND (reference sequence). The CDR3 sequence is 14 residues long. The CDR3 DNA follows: TGTGCCAGTACCCAGGGAGGGGATTATCAGCCCCAGCATTTT. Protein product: CASTQGGDYQPQHF.

CDR3 sequence (DNA): TGTGCCAGCAGAGACGGGACAGGGAATGAAGCTTTCTTT. It is translated as CASRDGTGNEAFF. The V call is TRBV6-5, the J call TRBJ1-1, with 9 positions matching TRBD1. This CDR3 has 13 amino acids. The germline V gene has CDR1 MNHEY and CDR2 SVGAGI. Losses at the gene ends were 6 bases for V and 7 bases for J; bases not matched to a gene: 6.

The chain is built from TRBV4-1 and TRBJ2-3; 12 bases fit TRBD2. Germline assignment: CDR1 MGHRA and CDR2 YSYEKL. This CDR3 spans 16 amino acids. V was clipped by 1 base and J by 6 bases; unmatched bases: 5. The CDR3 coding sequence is TGCGCCAGCAGCCAAGGTTCTAGCGGGGGGGTGGATACGCAGTATTTT. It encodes CASSQGSSGGVDTQYF.

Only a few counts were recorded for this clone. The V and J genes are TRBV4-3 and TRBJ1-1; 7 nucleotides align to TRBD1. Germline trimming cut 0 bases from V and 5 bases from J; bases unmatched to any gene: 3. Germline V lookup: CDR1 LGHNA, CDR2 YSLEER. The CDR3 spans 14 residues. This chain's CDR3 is CASSQETGYTEAFF. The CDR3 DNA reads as TGCGCCAGCAGCCAAGAGACAGGGTATACTGAAGCTTTCTTT.

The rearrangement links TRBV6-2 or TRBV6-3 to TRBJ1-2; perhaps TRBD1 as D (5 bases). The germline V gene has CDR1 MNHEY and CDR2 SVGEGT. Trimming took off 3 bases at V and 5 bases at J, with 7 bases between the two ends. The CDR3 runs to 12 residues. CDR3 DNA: TGTGCCAGCAGTTATGCAGGGTATGGCTACACCTTC. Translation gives CASSYAGYGYTF.

The CDR3 spells CASNGGGSYNEQFF. For the CDR3, the DNA is TGTGCCAGTAACGGGGGGGGCTCCTACAATGAGCAGTTCTTC. This sequence joins TRBV7-2 and TRBJ2-1; 8 bases fit TRBD2. Germline trimming cut 9 bases from V and 0 bases from J; bases unmatched to any gene: 4. From germline, CDR1 is SGHTA and CDR2 FQGNSA. The CDR3 is made up of 14 amino acids.

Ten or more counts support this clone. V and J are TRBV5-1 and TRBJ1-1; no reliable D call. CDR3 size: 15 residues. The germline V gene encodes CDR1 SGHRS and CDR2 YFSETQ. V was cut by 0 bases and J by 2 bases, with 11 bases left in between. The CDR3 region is CASSLGSGDNTEAFF. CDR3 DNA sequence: TGCGCCAGCAGCTTGGGTTCCGGGGATAACACTGAAGCTTTCTTT.

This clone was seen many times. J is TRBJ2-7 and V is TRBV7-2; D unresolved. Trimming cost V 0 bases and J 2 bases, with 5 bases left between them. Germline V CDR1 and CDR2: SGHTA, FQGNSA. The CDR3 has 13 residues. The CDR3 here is CASSLAAPYEQYF. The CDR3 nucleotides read TGTGCCAGCAGCTTAGCGGCCCCCTACGAGCAGTACTTC.

The CDR3 DNA sequence: TGTGCCAGCAGCCGCGGTGGCAACCCGCAAAACATTCAGTACTTC. Its protein is CASSRGGNPQNIQYF. The chain has TRBV7-2 and TRBJ2-4; no definite D call. Germline-derived CDR1 and CDR2 are SGHTA and FQGNSA. V shed 5 bases and J shed 5 bases, with 16 bases lying between them. The length of the CDR3 is 15 residues.

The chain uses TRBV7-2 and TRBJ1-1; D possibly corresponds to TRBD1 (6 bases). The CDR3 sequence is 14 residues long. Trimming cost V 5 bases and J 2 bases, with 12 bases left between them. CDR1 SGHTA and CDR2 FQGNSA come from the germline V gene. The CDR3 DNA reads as TGTGCCAGCAGCCCCCAACAGGGTAACACTGAAGCTTTCTTT. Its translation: CASSPQQGNTEAFF.

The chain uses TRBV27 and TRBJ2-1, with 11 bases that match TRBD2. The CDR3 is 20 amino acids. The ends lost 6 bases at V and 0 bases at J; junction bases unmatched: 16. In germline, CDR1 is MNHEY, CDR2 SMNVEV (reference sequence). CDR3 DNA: TGTGCCAGCAGCCTATCCCCGCTAGCGGGAGGCCCCAGCTCCTACAATGAGCAGTTCTTC. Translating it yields CASSLSPLAGGPSSYNEQFF.

CDR3 loop: CASSFGTANYGYTF. The CDR3 coding sequence is TGTGCCAGCAGCTTTGGGACAGCCAACTATGGCTACACCTTC. The rearrangement uses TRBV7-8 and TRBJ1-2; 7 bases are a match to TRBD1. CDR3 size: 14 residues. Trimming took 3 bases from V and 2 from J; bases not matched to a gene: 3. Germline-derived CDR1 and CDR2 are SGHVS and FQNEAQ.

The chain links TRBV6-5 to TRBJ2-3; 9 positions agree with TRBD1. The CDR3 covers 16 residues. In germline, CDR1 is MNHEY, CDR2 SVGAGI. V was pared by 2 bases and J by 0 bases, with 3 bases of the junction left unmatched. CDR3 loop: CASSYDRGISTDTQYF. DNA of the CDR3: TGTGCCAGCAGTTACGACAGGGGGATTAGCACAGATACGCAGTATTTT.

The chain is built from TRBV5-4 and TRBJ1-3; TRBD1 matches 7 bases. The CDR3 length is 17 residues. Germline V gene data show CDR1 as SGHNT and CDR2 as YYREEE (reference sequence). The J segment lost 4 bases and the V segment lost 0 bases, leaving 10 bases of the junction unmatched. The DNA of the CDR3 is TGTGCCAGCAGCTTGGGTACTAACAGGGGAACAGGAAACACCATATATTTT. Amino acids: CASSLGTNRGTGNTIYF.

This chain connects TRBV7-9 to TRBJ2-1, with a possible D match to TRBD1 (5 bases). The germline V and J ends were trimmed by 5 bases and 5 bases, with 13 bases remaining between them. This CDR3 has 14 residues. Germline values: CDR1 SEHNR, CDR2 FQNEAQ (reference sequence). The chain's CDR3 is CASSPVHRHNEQFF. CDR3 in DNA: TGTGCCAGCAGCCCAGTGCACAGGCACAATGAGCAGTTCTTC.

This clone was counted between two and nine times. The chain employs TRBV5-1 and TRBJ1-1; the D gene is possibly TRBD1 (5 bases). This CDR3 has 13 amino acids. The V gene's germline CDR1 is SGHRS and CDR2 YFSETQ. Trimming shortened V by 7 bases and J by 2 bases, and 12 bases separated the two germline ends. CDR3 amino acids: CASRGDGNTEAFF. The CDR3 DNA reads TGCGCCAGCCGCGGGGACGGCAACACTGAAGCTTTCTTT.